This is a list of T cell receptor beta chains from one sample in a study of T cells in Graves' hyperthyroidism and ophthalmopathy. TCRdb analysed the multiplex PCR reads with MiXCR anew, one entry per CDR3 protein. The table has approximately 380,000 distinct CDR3 sequences, about 18% seen once. Sequenced: blood. The origin of the receptors is a woman between 18 and 29 years old with Graves' hyperthyroidism. The CDR3 runs from the conserved cysteine through the conserved F or W. The order of the fields is V gene, J gene, CDR3 protein.

TRBV20-1	TRBJ1-3	CSASPGRGNTIYF
TRBV20-1	TRBJ2-7	CSAETTSIHEQYF
TRBV19	TRBJ1-2	CASSMKPGQQYGYTF
TRBV7-9	TRBJ2-2	CASSLAGSGTGELFF
TRBV28	TRBJ1-2	CAVDRQGYTF
TRBV20-1	TRBJ1-1	CSATWTGTSRNTEAFF
TRBV5-1	TRBJ2-5	CASSPTEGFQETQYF
TRBV9	TRBJ1-2	CASSGAGRGMGGYTF
TRBV5-1	TRBJ2-7	CASSLIAGTYEQYF
TRBV11-2	TRBJ2-2	CASSLMTSGGAGLFF
TRBV28	TRBJ2-7	CASSSFGGLSYEQYF
TRBV5-1	TRBJ2-5	CASSLLGVSQETQYF
TRBV12-3/TRBV12-4	TRBJ1-5	CASSLRGVQPQHF
TRBV15	TRBJ1-5	CATSRDLGGNQPQHF
TRBV28	TRBJ2-7	CAIQPDRAYEQYF
TRBV4-2	TRBJ2-5	CASSQDHYRDRAPETQYF
TRBV11-2	TRBJ2-7	CASSPGTLYEQYF
TRBV10-2	TRBJ2-7	CASSQGQGTSYEQYF
TRBV2	TRBJ2-5	CATLSGLAGGQETQYF
TRBV24-1	TRBJ2-5	CATSDLQQETQYF
TRBV6-1	TRBJ1-2	CASTLDSNYGYTF
TRBV6-1	TRBJ1-3	CASSALGSGNTIYF
TRBV12-3/TRBV12-4	TRBJ1-1	CASSFPTTGNTEAFF
TRBV27	TRBJ2-7	CASSSRSGLAYEQYF
TRBV7-1	TRBJ2-7	CASSSAGLAGGPLRPVEQYF
TRBV20-1	TRBJ2-7	CSARNRPGYEQYF